This T cell receptor beta chain is from a study of T cell clones after liver transplantation. Study information: Three of eight recipients were HCV-positive; others had non-autoimmune, non-viral indications. Tolerance: complete withdrawal held at least one year, liver enzymes staying within twice normal. Timepoints were pre-transplant, pre-withdrawal, and after withdrawal was completed or failed.

The trim removed 1 base at V and 4 bases at J, leaving 7 bases unmatched. Per the germline V gene, CDR1 is SEHNR and CDR2 is FQNEAQ (reference sequence). The CDR3 is 16 amino acids. TCRdb keeps only in-frame clones here, not all; method: immunoSEQ multiplex PCR. The sample records tens of thousands of clones, 80% being singletons. Overall study results and limits: A significant post-transplant drop in circulating graft-donor-reactive CD4 TCRbeta sequences occurred in most of the 8 subjects.

Note on this clone: The antigen is not known.

The chain employs TRBV7-9 and TRBJ2-5; TRBD2 matches 9 bases. This sequence originates from a human patient who received a liver transplant. Some T cells may be transferred from the graft donor. The material was CD4+ T cells from blood, obtained 12 months after liver transplant. The DNA of the CDR3 is TGTGCCAGCAGCTTAGGCTCCCTAGCGGGAACAGAGACCCAGTACTTC. This translates into CASSLGSLAGTETQYF.